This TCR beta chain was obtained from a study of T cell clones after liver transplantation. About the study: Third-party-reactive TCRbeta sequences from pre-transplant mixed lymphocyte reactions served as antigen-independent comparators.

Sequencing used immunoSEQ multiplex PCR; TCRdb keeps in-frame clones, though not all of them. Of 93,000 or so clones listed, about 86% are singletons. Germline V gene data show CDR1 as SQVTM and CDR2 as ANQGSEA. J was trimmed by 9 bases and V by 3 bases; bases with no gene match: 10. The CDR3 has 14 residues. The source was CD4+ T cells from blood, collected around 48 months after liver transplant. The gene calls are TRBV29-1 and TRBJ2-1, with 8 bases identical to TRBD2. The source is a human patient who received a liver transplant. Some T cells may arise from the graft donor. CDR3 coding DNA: TGCAGCGTTGACCCAACGGGAGGGAGCAGTGAGCAGTTCTTC. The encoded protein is CSVDPTGGSSEQFF.